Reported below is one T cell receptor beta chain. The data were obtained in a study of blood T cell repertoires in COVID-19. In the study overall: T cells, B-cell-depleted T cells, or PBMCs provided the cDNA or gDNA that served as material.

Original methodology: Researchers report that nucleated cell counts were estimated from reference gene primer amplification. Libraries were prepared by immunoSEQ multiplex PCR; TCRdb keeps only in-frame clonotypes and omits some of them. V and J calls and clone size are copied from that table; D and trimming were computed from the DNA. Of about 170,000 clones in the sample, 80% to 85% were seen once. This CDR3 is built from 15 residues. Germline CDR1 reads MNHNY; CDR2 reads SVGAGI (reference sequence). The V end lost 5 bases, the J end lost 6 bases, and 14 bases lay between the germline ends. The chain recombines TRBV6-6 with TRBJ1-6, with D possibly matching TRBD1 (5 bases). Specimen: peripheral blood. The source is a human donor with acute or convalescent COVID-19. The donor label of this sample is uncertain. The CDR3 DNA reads TGTGCCAGCAGTCCCGTCGGGGGAGGTAATTCACCCCTCCACTTT. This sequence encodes CASSPVGGGNSPLHF.